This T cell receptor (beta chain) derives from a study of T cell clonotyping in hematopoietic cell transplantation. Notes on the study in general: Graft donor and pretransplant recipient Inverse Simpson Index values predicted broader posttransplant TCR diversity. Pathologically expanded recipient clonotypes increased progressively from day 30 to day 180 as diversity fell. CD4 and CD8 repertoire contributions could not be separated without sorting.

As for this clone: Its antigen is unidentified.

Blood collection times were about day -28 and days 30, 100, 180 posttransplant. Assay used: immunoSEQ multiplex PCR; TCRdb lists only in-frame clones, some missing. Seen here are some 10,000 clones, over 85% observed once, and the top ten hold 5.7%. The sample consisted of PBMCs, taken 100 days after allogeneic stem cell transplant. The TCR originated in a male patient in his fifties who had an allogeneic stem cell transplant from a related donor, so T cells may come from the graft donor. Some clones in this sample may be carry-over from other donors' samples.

The CDR3 nucleotides read TGTGCCAGCGACGAGTCCTACCCCCACGAGCAGTACTTC. This gives the protein CASDESYPHEQYF. J is TRBJ2-7 and V is TRBV6-1; D is uncertain. With 8 bases removed from V and 5 bases from J, the gap between germline ends came to 16 bases. The CDR3 is 13 amino acids. The germline CDR1 and CDR2 sequences are MNHNS and SASEGT.